This T cell receptor beta chain was recovered during a study of blood T cell repertoires in COVID-19. About the research overall: The United States, Italy and Spain supplied acute and convalescent COVID-19 samples. PBMCs, B-cell-depleted T cells, or T cells were the source of the cDNA or gDNA that made up the material.

Original data processing: Amplification of reference gene primers provided the estimated nucleated cell counts. The table came from immunoSEQ multiplex PCR; TCRdb's copy has only in-frame clones and leaves some out. The DNA gave D and trimming, while V, J and clone size come from that table. This table holds 130,000 or so clones, about 89% found once. V shed 2 bases and J 5 bases; nucleotides not matched to a gene: 2. The CDR3 totals 13 residues. The receptor was derived from a man aged 45-60 years with active COVID-19. The chain carries TRBV12-3 or TRBV12-4 and TRBJ1-1; TRBD1 agrees at 7 bases. The sequencing input was peripheral blood. The CDR3 coding sequence is TGTGCCAGCAGTTTACGGGACAGAACTGAAGCTTTCTTT. This encodes CASSLRDRTEAFF.